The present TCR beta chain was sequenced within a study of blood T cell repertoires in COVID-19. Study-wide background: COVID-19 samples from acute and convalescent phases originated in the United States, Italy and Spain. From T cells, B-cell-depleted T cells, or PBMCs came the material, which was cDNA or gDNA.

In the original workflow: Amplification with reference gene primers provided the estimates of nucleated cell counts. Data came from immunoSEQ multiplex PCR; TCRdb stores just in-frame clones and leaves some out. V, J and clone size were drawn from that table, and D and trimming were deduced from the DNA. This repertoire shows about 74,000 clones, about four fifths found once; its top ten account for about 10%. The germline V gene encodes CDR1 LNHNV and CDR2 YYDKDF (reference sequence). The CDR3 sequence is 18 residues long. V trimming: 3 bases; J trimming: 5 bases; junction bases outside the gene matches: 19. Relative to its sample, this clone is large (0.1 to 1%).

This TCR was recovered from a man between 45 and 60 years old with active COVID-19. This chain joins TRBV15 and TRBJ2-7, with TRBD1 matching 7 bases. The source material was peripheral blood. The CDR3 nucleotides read TGTGCCACCAGCAGCCCCAGAGGAGACAGGGCCGGTAGGGACGAGCAGTACTTC. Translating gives CATSSPRGDRAGRDEQYF.